This entry describes one TCR beta chain. The time point was: pre-treatment sample, taken before nivolumab and TIL therapy. Sequencing used immunoSEQ v3. Assay: immunoSEQ multiplex PCR; the TCRdb copy retains only in-frame clones and omits some. This table has about 57,000 clones, 79% appearing once. Trimming took 4 bases from V and 2 from J, leaving 15 bases between them. The CDR3 is made up of 15 amino acids. Per the germline V gene, CDR1 is SQVTM and CDR2 is ANQGSEA. The sample is drawn from a study of TIL therapy for anti-PD-1-resistant metastatic lung cancer. The gene calls are TRBV29-1 and TRBJ2-1, with no clear D. This sample comprised blood, obtained at baseline. The TCR originated in a woman aged 30 to 85 with non-small cell lung cancer. The CDR3 here is CSVVVPGQAYNEQFF. The CDR3 nucleotides read TGCAGCGTTGTCGTACCCGGCCAGGCCTACAATGAGCAGTTCTTC.